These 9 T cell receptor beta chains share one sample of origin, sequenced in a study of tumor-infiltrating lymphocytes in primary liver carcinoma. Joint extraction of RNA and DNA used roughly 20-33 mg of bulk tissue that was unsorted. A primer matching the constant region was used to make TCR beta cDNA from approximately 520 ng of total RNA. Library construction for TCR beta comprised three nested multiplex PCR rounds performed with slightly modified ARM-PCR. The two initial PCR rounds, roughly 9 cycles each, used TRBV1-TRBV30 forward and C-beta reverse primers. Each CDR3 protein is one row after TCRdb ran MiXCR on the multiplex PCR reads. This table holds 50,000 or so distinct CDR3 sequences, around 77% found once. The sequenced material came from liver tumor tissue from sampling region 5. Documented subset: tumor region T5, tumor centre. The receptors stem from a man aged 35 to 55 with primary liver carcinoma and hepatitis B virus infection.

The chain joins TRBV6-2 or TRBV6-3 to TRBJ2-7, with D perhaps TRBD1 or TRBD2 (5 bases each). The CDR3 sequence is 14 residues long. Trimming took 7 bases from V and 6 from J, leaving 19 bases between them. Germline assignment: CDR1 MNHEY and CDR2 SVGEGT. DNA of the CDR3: TGTGCCAGCACCTCATGCGGACTCAGGGTCGAGCAGTACTTC. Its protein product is CASTSCGLRVEQYF.

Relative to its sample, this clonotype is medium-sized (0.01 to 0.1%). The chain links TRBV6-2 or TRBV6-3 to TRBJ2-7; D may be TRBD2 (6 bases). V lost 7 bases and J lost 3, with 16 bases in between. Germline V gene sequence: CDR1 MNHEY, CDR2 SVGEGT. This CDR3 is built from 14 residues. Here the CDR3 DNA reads TGTGCCAGCAAAAGACTACAGGAGGGCTACGAGCAGTACTTC. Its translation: CASKRLQEGYEQYF.

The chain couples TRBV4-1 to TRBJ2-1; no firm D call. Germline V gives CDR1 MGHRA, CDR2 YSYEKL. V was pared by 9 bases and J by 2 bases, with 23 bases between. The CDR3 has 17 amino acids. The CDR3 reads CARNQELEIPPYNEQFF. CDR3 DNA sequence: TGCGCCAGGAACCAGGAACTGGAGATCCCTCCCTACAATGAGCAGTTCTTC.

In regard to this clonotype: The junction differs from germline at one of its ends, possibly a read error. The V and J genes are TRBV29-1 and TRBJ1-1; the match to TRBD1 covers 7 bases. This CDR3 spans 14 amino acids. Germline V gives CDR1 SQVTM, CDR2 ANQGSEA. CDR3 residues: CSVGGGRGGTEAFF. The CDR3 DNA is TGCAGCGTCGGCGGTGGCAGGGGGGGGACTGAAGCTTTTTTT.

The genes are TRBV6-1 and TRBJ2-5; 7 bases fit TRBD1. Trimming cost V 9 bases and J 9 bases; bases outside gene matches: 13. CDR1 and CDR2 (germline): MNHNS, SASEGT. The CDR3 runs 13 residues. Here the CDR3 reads CARRGTVSEPQYF. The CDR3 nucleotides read TGTGCCAGGAGGGGGACAGTTTCCGAGCCCCAGTACTTC.

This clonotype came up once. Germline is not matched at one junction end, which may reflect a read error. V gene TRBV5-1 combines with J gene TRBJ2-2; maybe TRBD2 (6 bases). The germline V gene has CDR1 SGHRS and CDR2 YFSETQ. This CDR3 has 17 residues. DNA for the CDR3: TGCGCCAACAGCGCCCACTTGGGGGGAACGAACACCGGGGAGCTGTTTTTT. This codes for CANSAHLGGTNTGELFF. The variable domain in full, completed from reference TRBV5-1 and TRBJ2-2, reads KAGVTQTPRYLIKTRGQQVTLSCSPISGHRSVSWYQQTPGQGLQFLFEYFSETQRNKGNFPGRFSGRQFSNSRSEMNVSTLELGDSALYLCANSAHLGGTNTGELFFGEGSRLTVL.

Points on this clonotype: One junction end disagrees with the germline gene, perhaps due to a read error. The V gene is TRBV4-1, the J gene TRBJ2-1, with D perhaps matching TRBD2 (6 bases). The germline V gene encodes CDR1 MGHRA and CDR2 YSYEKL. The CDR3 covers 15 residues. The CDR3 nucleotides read TGCGCCAACAGCCCGAATACGGGGGTGGGAAATGAACAGTTCTTC. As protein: CANSPNTGVGNEQFF.

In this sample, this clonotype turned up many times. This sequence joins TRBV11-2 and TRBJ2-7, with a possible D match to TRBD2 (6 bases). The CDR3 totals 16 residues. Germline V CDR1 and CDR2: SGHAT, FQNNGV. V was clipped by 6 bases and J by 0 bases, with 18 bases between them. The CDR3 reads CASSQYLQTSSYEQYF. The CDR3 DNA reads TGTGCCAGCAGTCAATATTTACAGACTAGCTCCTACGAGCAGTACTTC. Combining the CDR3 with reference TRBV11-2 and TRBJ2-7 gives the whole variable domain EAGVAQSPRYKIIEKRQSVAFWCNPISGHATLYWYQQILGQGPKLLIQFQNNGVVDDSQLPKDRFSAERLKGVDSTLKIQPAKLEDSAVYLCASSQYLQTSSYEQYFGPGTRLTVT.

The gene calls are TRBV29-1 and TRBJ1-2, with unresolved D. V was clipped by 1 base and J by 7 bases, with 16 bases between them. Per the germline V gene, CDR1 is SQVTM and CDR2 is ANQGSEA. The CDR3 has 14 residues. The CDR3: CSVEVGGPGIGYTF. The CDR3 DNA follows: TGCAGCGTTGAAGTGGGCGGACCCGGTATTGGCTACACCTTC. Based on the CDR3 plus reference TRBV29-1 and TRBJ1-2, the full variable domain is SAVISQKPSRDICQRGTSLTIQCQVDSQVTMMFWYRQQPGQSLTLIATANQGSEATYESGFVIDKFPISRPNLTFSTLTVSNMSPEDSSIYLCSVEVGGPGIGYTFGSGTRLTVV.